The 10 T cell receptor beta chains below were found in one sample sequenced in a study of T cell responses to AZD1222 COVID-19 vaccine. TCRdb's table, derived via immunoSEQ multiplex PCR, lists solely in-frame clones and lacks some. The profile shows around 90,000 clones, around nine tenths of them singletons. The source material was peripheral blood, sampled on day 0 of MenACWY control vaccination. These receptors originate from an adult in good health.

The chain combines TRBV20-1 with TRBJ2-2, with TRBD2 identical over 10 bases. J lost 2 bases, V lost 3 bases, and 12 bases had no gene match. The CDR3 loop spans 18 amino acids. CDR1 DFQATT and CDR2 SNEGSKA come from the germline V gene (reference sequence). Here the CDR3 reads CSASKASGSSLNTGELFF. The CDR3 nucleotides read TGCAGTGCTAGTAAGGCTAGCGGGAGTAGTCTAAACACCGGGGAGCTGTTTTTT.

The chain joins TRBV24-1 to TRBJ1-4; weak D call: TRBD1 (5 bases). CDR3 length: 18 residues. Germline assignment: CDR1 KGHDR and CDR2 SFDVKD. Trimming stripped 2 bases from V and 0 bases from J, with 15 bases between. CDR3 nucleotide sequence: TGTGCCACCAGTGATTGTATAACCACAGGTACAACTAATGAAAAACTGTTTTTT. The encoded protein is CATSDCITTGTTNEKLFF.

The chain combines TRBV18 with TRBJ1-2; 11 bases agree with TRBD1. Germline assignment: CDR1 KGHSH and CDR2 LQKENI. The CDR3 is made up of 16 amino acids. V lost 2 bases, J lost 4 bases, and 6 bases stayed unmatched. Written as DNA, the CDR3 is TGTGCCAGCTCACCAGAAGGACAGGGGGCTGGCTATGGCTACACCTTC. This gives the protein CASSPEGQGAGYGYTF.

V usage is TRBV19 and J usage is TRBJ1-6, with a tentative D call TRBD1 (5 bases). V was cut by 5 bases and J by 10 bases, with 15 bases left in between. The CDR3 length is 14 residues. The germline V gene has CDR1 LNHDA and CDR2 SQIVND (reference sequence). The CDR3 DNA follows: TGTGCCAGTAGTCTGGGAGACAGTCGGTCACCCCTCCACTTT. It specifies CASSLGDSRSPLHF.

The V and J genes are TRBV11-3 and TRBJ2-3; 9 nucleotides line up with TRBD2. This CDR3 has 14 residues. Germline CDR1 and CDR2: SGHNT and YENEEA. Trimming took 5 bases from V and 4 from J; bases not matched to a gene: 4. The chain's CDR3 is CASSLGLAADTQYF. The CDR3 DNA reads as TGTGCCAGCAGCCTGGGACTAGCTGCAGATACGCAGTATTTT.

The CDR3 loop reads CASSYPGPSGANVLTF. DNA for the CDR3: TGTGCCAGCAGTTACCCGGGGCCCTCTGGGGCCAACGTCCTGACTTTC. V usage is TRBV6-2 or TRBV6-3 and J usage is TRBJ2-6, with D perhaps being TRBD1 or TRBD2 (5 bases each). The CDR3 length is 16 residues. From germline, CDR1 is MNHEY and CDR2 SVGEGT. The ends were cut back, 2 bases at V and 0 bases at J, with 8 bases in the middle.

The chain recombines TRBV6-6 with TRBJ1-2; D call uncertain. The CDR3 covers 14 residues. From germline, CDR1 is MNHNY and CDR2 SVGAGI (reference sequence). Trimming removed 5 bases at V and 7 bases at J, with 17 bases between. CDR3 residues: CASSPSGVLSGYTF. CDR3 bases: TGTGCCAGCAGTCCCTCTGGGGTTTTGAGTGGCTACACCTTC.

The chain uses TRBV11-2 and TRBJ1-1, with D perhaps TRBD1 (5 bases). Trimming stripped 5 bases from V and 11 bases from J, with 18 bases between. Germline values: CDR1 SGHAT, CDR2 FQNNGV. This CDR3 region has 13 residues. CDR3 residues: CASSPSRGFYAFF. The CDR3 nucleotides read TGTGCCAGCAGCCCGAGCCGGGGGTTCTACGCTTTCTTT. Based on the CDR3 plus reference TRBV11-2 and TRBJ1-1, the full variable domain is EAGVAQSPRYKIIEKRQSVAFWCNPISGHATLYWYQQILGQGPKLLIQFQNNGVVDDSQLPKDRFSAERLKGVDSTLKIQPAKLEDSAVYLCASSPSRGFYAFFGQGTRLTVV.

The chain combines TRBV18 with TRBJ1-1, with TRBD1 matching 10 bases. CDR3 length: 16 residues. J was trimmed by 0 bases and V by 4 bases; bases with no gene match: 5. Germline V gene sequence: CDR1 KGHSH, CDR2 LQKENI. The CDR3 sequence is CASSLRQGALNTEAFF. DNA of the CDR3: TGTGCCAGCTCACTACGACAGGGGGCGTTGAACACTGAAGCTTTCTTT.

The rearrangement joins TRBV3-1 (or the pseudogene TRBV3-2) to TRBJ2-2, with 9 bases matching TRBD1. The V gene end was trimmed by 1 base and the J gene end by 5 bases; junction bases not matched to a gene: 5. CDR1 and CDR2 (germline): LGHDT, YNNKEL (reference sequence). The CDR3 has 16 amino acids. The CDR3 spells CASSQVGQGRTGELFF. The CDR3 DNA reads TGTGCCAGCAGCCAAGTGGGACAGGGAAGGACCGGGGAGCTGTTTTTT.